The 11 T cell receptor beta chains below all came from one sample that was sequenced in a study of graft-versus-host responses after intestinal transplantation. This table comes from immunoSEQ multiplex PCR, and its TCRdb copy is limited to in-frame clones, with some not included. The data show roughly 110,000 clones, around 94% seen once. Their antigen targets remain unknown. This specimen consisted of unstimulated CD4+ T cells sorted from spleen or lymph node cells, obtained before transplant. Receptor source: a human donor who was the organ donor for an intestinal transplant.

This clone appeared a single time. The CDR3 DNA reads as TGCGCCAGCAGCCGGGACTCTAGCTCCTACGAGCAGTACTTC. The encoded protein is CASSRDSSSYEQYF. V is TRBV5-1 and J is TRBJ2-7, with D possibly being TRBD2 (6 bases). This CDR3 contains 14 residues. Trimming left V 4 bases short and J 0 bases short, with 11 bases between. The germline V gene has CDR1 SGHRS and CDR2 YFSETQ.

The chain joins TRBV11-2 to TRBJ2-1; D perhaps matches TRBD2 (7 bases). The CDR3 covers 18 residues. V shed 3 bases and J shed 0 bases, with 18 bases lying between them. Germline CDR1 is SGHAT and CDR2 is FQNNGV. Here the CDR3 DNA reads TGTGCCAGCAGCTTGGGGAGGGGGTCGCAGCTCTCCTACAATGAGCAGTTCTTC. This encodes CASSLGRGSQLSYNEQFF.

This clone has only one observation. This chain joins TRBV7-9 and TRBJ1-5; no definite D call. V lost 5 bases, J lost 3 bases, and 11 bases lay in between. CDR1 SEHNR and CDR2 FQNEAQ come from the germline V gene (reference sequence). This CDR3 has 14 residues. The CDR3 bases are TGTGCCAGCAGCCTAGACTCGTACAATCAGCCCCAGCATTTT. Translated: CASSLDSYNQPQHF.

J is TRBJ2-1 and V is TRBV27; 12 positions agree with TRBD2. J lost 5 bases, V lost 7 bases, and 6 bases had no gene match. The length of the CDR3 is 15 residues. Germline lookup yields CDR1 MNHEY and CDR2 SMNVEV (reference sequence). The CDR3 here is CASTVRTSGNNEQFF. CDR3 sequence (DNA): TGTGCCAGCACTGTGAGGACTAGCGGGAACAATGAGCAGTTCTTC.

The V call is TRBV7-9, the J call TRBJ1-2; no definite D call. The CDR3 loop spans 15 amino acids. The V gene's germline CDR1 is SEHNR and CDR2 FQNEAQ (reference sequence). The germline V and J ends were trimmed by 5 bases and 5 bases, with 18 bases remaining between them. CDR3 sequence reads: CASSQTASVGYGYTF. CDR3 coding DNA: TGTGCCAGCAGCCAAACAGCCTCCGTAGGGTATGGCTACACCTTC.

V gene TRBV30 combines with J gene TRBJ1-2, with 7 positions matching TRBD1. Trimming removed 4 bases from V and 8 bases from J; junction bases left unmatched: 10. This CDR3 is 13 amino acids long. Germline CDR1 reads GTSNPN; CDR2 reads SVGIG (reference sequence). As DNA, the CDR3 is TGTGCCTGGATTACAGGGGCTCCTACGGGCTACACCTTC. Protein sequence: CAWITGAPTGYTF.

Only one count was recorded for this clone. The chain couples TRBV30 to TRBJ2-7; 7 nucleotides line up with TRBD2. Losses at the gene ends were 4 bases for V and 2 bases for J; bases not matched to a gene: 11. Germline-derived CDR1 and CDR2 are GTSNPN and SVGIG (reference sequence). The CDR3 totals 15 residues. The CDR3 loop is CAWMGREFPTYEQYF. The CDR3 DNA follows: TGTGCCTGGATGGGGAGGGAGTTCCCCACCTACGAGCAGTACTTC.

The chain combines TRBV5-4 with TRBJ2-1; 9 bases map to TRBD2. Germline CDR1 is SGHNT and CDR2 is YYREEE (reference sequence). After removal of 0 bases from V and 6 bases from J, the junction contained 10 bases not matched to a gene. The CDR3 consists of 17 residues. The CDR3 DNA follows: TGTGCCAGCAGCTTGGGGGCGGGAGGGTCGTCTGGCAATGAGCAGTTCTTC. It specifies CASSLGAGGSSGNEQFF.

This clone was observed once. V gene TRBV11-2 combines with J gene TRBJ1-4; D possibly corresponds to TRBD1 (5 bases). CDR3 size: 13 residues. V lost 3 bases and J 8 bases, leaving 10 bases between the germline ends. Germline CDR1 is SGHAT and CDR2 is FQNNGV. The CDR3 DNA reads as TGTGCCAGCAGCTTTGGGGCAGTCGAAAAACTGTTTTTT. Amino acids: CASSFGAVEKLFF.

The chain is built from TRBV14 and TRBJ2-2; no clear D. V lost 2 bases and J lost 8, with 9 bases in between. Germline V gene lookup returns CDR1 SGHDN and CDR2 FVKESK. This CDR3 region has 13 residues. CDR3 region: CASSQILRGELFF. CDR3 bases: TGTGCCAGCAGCCAAATTTTGAGAGGGGAGCTGTTTTTT.

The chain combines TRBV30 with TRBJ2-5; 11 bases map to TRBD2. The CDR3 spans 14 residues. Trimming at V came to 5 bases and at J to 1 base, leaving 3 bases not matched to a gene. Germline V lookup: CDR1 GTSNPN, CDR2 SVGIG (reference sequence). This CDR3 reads CAWSSGRSQETQYF. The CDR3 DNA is TGTGCCTGGTCTAGCGGGAGGTCCCAAGAGACCCAGTACTTC.